What follows are 20 T cell receptor beta chains derived from one specimen sequenced in a study of Graves' ophthalmopathy and Graves' hyperthyroidism. Researchers took RNA transcripts and amplified TCR beta CDR3 regions from them. HTBI primers primed a first-round RT-PCR, and a second-round multiplex PCR followed. A single record per CDR3 protein comes from TCRdb applying MiXCR to the multiplex PCR reads. Of 660,000 or so distinct CDR3 sequences detected, roughly two fifths appear once; the ten largest clones hold roughly 3.5%. Sequences were obtained from peripheral blood. Receptors originate from an adult man with Graves' ophthalmopathy.

This clonotype was found many times. Germline is not matched at one junction end, which may reflect a read error. V gene TRBV10-2 combines with J gene TRBJ2-7, with TRBD1 identical over 8 bases. CDR1 is WSHSY and CDR2 is SAAADI in the germline V gene. The CDR3 is 12 residues long. CDR3 in amino acids: CASSEPRGQGGF. DNA of the CDR3: TGCGCCAGCAGTGAGCCGAGAGGACAGGGCGGCTTC.

This clonotype was observed a few times. This chain joins TRBV5-1 and TRBJ2-5, with 8 bases that match TRBD1. Germline assignment: CDR1 SGHRS and CDR2 YFSETQ. The J segment lost 2 bases and the V segment lost 1 base, leaving 7 bases of the junction unmatched. The CDR3 contains 16 residues. The CDR3 sequence is CASSLTYRGWQETQYF. The CDR3 bases are TGCGCCAGCAGCTTGACCTACAGGGGGTGGCAAGAGACCCAGTACTTC.

The chain carries TRBV20-1 and TRBJ1-4, with D tentatively TRBD1 (5 bases). CDR3 length: 18 residues. V was shortened by 3 bases and J by 7 bases, with 27 bases between the two germline ends. Germline assignment: CDR1 DFQATT and CDR2 SNEGSKA (reference sequence). CDR3 DNA: TGCAGTGCTAGCGTCAGGGACGAGCTTCCCTCGAAGGTTGAAAAACTGTTTTTT. Its protein is CSASVRDELPSKVEKLFF.

The sample holds many counts of this clonotype. V gene TRBV10-3 combines with J gene TRBJ1-5; no reliable D call. Germline CDR1 is ENHRY and CDR2 is SYGVKD. V gave up 3 bases and J gave up 0 bases, with 9 bases separating them. The CDR3 sequence is 15 residues long. CDR3 amino acids: CAISDSSYSNQPQHF. The CDR3 nucleotides are TGTGCCATCAGTGACAGCAGCTATAGCAATCAGCCCCAGCATTTT.

The V call is TRBV7-8, the J call TRBJ2-6, with D possibly being TRBD1 (5 bases). The CDR3 runs 16 residues. Germline CDR1 reads SGHVS; CDR2 reads FQNEAQ. The V end was cut by 6 bases, the J end by 4 bases, with 16 bases between. CDR3: CASSARVGLGANVLTF. CDR3 nucleotide sequence: TGTGCCAGCAGTGCTAGGGTGGGGCTCGGGGCCAACGTCCTGACTTTC.

This rearrangement joins TRBV29-1 to TRBJ1-4; no clear D. Per the germline V gene, CDR1 is SQVTM and CDR2 is ANQGSEA. The germline V and J ends were trimmed by 4 bases and 8 bases, with 14 bases remaining between them. This CDR3 has 13 residues. CDR3 sequence reads: CSVATGSGEKLFF. The CDR3, as DNA: TGCAGCGTTGCAACGGGCTCTGGGGAAAAACTGTTTTTT.

This clonotype was seen many times. The V gene is TRBV29-1, the J gene TRBJ2-7, with D perhaps given as TRBD1 or TRBD2 (5 bases each). The CDR3 length is 15 residues. CDR1 SQVTM and CDR2 ANQGSEA come from the germline V gene. V gave up 7 bases and J gave up 2 bases, with 21 bases separating them. The CDR3 protein is CSDHPRDEVAYEQYF. The DNA of the CDR3 is TGCAGCGATCACCCCCGGGACGAGGTGGCCTACGAGCAGTACTTC.

This clonotype was counted ten times or more. This chain links TRBV6-6 with TRBJ1-6; D uncertain. CDR3 length: 11 residues. V was clipped by 0 bases and J by 10 bases, with 1 base between them. Per germline, CDR1 MNHNY and CDR2 SVGAGI (reference sequence). CDR3 residues: CASSYSSPLHF. DNA of the CDR3: TGTGCCAGCAGTTACTCCTCACCCCTCCACTTT.

A few counts support this clonotype. The rearrangement joins TRBV27 to TRBJ2-7; 7 bases agree with TRBD2. CDR1 MNHEY and CDR2 SMNVEV come from the germline V gene (reference sequence). The CDR3 is 13 amino acids. The ends lost 0 bases at V and 7 bases at J; junction bases unmatched: 3. The CDR3 region has the DNA TGTGCCAGCAGTTTATCCTCAGCGGGGGAGCAGTACTTC. This sequence encodes CASSLSSAGEQYF.

This clonotype has only a few counts. The gene calls are TRBV24-1 and TRBJ2-3; TRBD2 matches 11 bases. With V trimmed by 3 bases and J by 0 bases, 4 bases remained unmatched. The CDR3 totals 17 residues. Germline CDR1 reads KGHDR; CDR2 reads SFDVKD. CDR3 protein: CATSDGTSGPSTDTQYF. CDR3 sequence (DNA): TGTGCCACCAGTGATGGGACTAGCGGACCTAGCACAGATACGCAGTATTTT.

The rearrangement links TRBV10-3 to TRBJ1-1; TRBD1 might be the D (6 bases). This CDR3 has 15 residues. Trimming removed 2 bases at V and 1 base at J, with 11 bases between. Per the germline V gene, CDR1 is ENHRY and CDR2 is SYGVKD. The CDR3: CAISEQFRGNTEAFF. The DNA for the CDR3 is TGTGCCATCAGTGAGCAGTTCAGGGGGAACACTGAAGCTTTCTTT.

This clonotype appeared many times. The genes are TRBV7-8 and TRBJ1-5, with a possible D match to TRBD1 (6 bases). Germline values: CDR1 SGHVS, CDR2 FQNEAQ. The germline V and J ends were trimmed by 1 base and 0 bases, with 10 bases remaining between them. The CDR3 length is 16 residues. CDR3 sequence: CASSLGRGGSNQPQHF. The CDR3 nucleotides read TGTGCCAGCAGCTTAGGGCGAGGGGGTAGCAATCAGCCCCAGCATTTT.

The J gene is TRBJ1-2, the V gene TRBV20-1, with 9 bases matching TRBD1. The CDR3 covers 11 residues. The germline V gene has CDR1 DFQATT and CDR2 SNEGSKA (reference sequence). The trim removed 3 bases at V and 11 bases at J, leaving 4 bases unmatched. The CDR3 here is CSASRQGGYTF. The CDR3 DNA is TGCAGTGCTAGTCGACAGGGGGGTTACACCTTC.

This chain connects TRBV7-8 to TRBJ1-1; D may be TRBD1 (6 bases). Looked up from germline, CDR1 is SGHVS and CDR2 is FQNEAQ. V lost 5 bases and J 5 bases, leaving 18 bases between the germline ends. CDR3 length equals 15 residues. The CDR3 bases are TGTGCCAGCAGCACCTGGGGGCGCCTGGAAACTGAAGCTTTCTTT. This codes for CASSTWGRLETEAFF.

V usage is TRBV5-1 and J usage is TRBJ1-2; D remains ambiguous. Between the trimmed V and J ends, which lost 4 bases and 5 bases, there was a span of 18 bases. CDR1 and CDR2 from the germline V gene are SGHRS and YFSETQ. CDR3 size: 15 residues. CDR3 loop: CASSPRPEDTYGYTF. The DNA of the CDR3 is TGCGCCAGCAGCCCCCGGCCCGAAGATACTTATGGCTACACCTTC. The full variable domain, rest sourced from reference TRBV5-1 and TRBJ1-2, is KAGVTQTPRYLIKTRGQQVTLSCSPISGHRSVSWYQQTPGQGLQFLFEYFSETQRNKGNFPGRFSGRQFSNSRSEMNVSTLELGDSALYLCASSPRPEDTYGYTFGSGTRLTVV.

This clonotype was picked up one time. The germline gene is not matched at one end of the junction; a read error may be the cause. The CDR3 DNA is TGTGCCAACAGTGAAGGAATGGAATCCTACGAGCAGTACTTC. Its translation is CANSEGMESYEQYF. The chain combines TRBV6-6 with TRBJ2-7; D gene uncertain. The CDR3 contains 14 residues. CDR1 is MNHNY and CDR2 is SVGAGI in the germline V gene (reference sequence).

The chain has TRBV2 and TRBJ1-5; TRBD1 matches at 8 bases. Germline values: CDR1 SNHLY, CDR2 FYNNEI. V lost 11 bases, J lost 4 bases, and 13 bases stayed unmatched. The CDR3 spans 15 residues. This chain's CDR3 is CAGFAGQGENQPQHF. The CDR3 nucleotides read TGTGCCGGCTTTGCTGGACAGGGAGAAAATCAGCCCCAGCATTTT.

This clonotype was seen repeatedly, ten times or more. This chain connects TRBV7-9 to TRBJ1-2, with 8 bases lining up with TRBD1. There are 14 residues in the CDR3. Trimming took 5 bases from V and 6 from J; bases not matched to a gene: 8. Germline loops: CDR1 SEHNR, CDR2 FQNEAQ (reference sequence). The CDR3 nucleotides read TGTGCCAGCAGCCCCGGACAGGGATATAATGGCTACACCTTC. It yields the protein CASSPGQGYNGYTF.

The genes are TRBV12-3 or TRBV12-4 and TRBJ1-4; D not resolved. With 4 bases removed from V and 1 base from J, the gap between germline ends came to 7 bases. This CDR3 is 14 amino acids long. For the CDR3, the DNA is TGTGCCAGCAGTTGGCTGGGAACTAATGAAAAACTGTTTTTT. Residues: CASSWLGTNEKLFF.

On this clonotype: Possible read error: a much larger clone is one base away. This chain connects TRBV29-1 to TRBJ2-5, with 7 bases fitting TRBD2. The CDR3 spans 13 residues. The germline V gene has CDR1 SQVTM and CDR2 ANQGSEA. Here the CDR3 DNA reads TGCGGCGTTGTAAGAACTAGCGTAGAGACCCAGTACTTC. This encodes CGVVRTSVETQYF.